The rows below give T cell receptor beta chains drawn from one sample of a study of cytomegalovirus exposure and HLA in healthy donors. The assay was immunoSEQ multiplex PCR, and TCRdb's table has in-frame clones only and misses some. Of roughly 120,000 clones listed, around three quarters are singletons. Sequencing was performed on PBMCs. All receptors come from a man younger than 40 in good health and CMV-seropositive. Each CDR3 is given with its conserved first and last residue. The D gene is left open where the match is weak. For some rows the clone size is stated as once, few or many, or as a class when expanded; others skip it.

cdr3_nt cdr3_aa j_call d_call v_call cdr3_length clone_size
TGTGCCAGCAGCTTCGACAGTTCCACTGAAGCTTTCTTT CASSFDSSTEAFF TRBJ1-1 - TRBV7-2 13 -
TGTGCCTGGAGTGCAGGGACAGGGACCCCGAGCAATCAGCCCCAGCATTTT CAWSAGTGTPSNQPQHF TRBJ1-5 TRBD1 TRBV30 17 -
TGTGCCAGCAGTGTCCGGACTAGCGGATTGTACAATGAGCAGTTCTTC CASSVRTSGLYNEQFF TRBJ2-1 TRBD2 TRBV25-1 16 -
TGTGCCAGCAGCTTGGGTCTGGGGAACAGGGTTGTAACCTACGAGCAGTACTTC CASSLGLGNRVVTYEQYF TRBJ2-7 - TRBV5-6 18 -
TGTGCCAGTAGTCGGGACAGGGGTTTTCGCGATGGCTACACCTTC CASSRDRGFRDGYTF TRBJ1-2 TRBD1 TRBV19 15 -
TGCGCCAGCAGCTTTAGCGGCACAGATACGCAGTATTTT CASSFSGTDTQYF TRBJ2-3 - TRBV5-1 13 -
TGCAGCGGTACAGGGATGGGCTCCTACGAGCAGTACTTC CSGTGMGSYEQYF TRBJ2-7 - TRBV29-1 13 -
TGTGCCAGCAGCCCAGATTGGGGGGGGAACACTGAAGCTTTCTTT CASSPDWGGNTEAFF TRBJ1-1 - TRBV5-6 15 -
TGTGCCAGTAGTATAACTCCCGGTCGGAATCAGCCCCAGCATTTT CASSITPGRNQPQHF TRBJ1-5 - TRBV19 15 -
TGTGCCAGCAGTCCGACTGTGTGGGGAGGGGGGAACACTGAAGCTTTCTTT CASSPTVWGGGNTEAFF TRBJ1-1 - TRBV27 17 -
TGTGCCAGCAGCGTAGTCGGCAGGGGGGCGGAGACCCAGTACTTC CASSVVGRGAETQYF TRBJ2-5 - TRBV9 15 -
TGTGCCAGCAGCGTAGATGGGGCGCTCTACGAGCAGTACTTC CASSVDGALYEQYF TRBJ2-7 - TRBV9 14 -
TGTGCCAGCAGCTTATTCGCGCGGACTACAACTAATGAAAAACTGTTTTTT CASSLFARTTTNEKLFF TRBJ1-4 - TRBV7-2 17 -
TGCGCCAGCAGCCAAGTGGAGGGATCGGGAGAGACCCAGTACTTC CASSQVEGSGETQYF TRBJ2-5 - TRBV4-1 15 few
TGTGCCAGCAGTTCCCTAGCCGGGGGTTTGCCTAACACTGAAGCTTTCTTT CASSSLAGGLPNTEAFF TRBJ1-1 - TRBV27 17 once
TGTGCCAGCAGCTCTCTTCTGTATGGCTACACCTTC CASSSLLYGYTF TRBJ1-2 - TRBV7-2 12 -
TGCGCCAGCAGCCGAGGACAGGGCATCCCTGAAGCTTTCTTT CASSRGQGIPEAFF TRBJ1-1 TRBD1 TRBV5-1 14 -
TGTGCCAGCAGCTTGTCGGCGCACAGTCAGTACTTC CASSLSAHSQYF TRBJ2-4 - TRBV11-3 12 -
TGTGCCAGCAGCGCCGACCTAGCAACAGGGTTTGGTGGCTACACCTTC CASSADLATGFGGYTF TRBJ1-2 - TRBV7-2 16 -
TGTGCCTGGAGTGGGACAGGGTACGAGCAGTACTTC CAWSGTGYEQYF TRBJ2-7 TRBD1 TRBV30 12 few
TGTGCCAGTAGTATCTGGGACAGTTATCAGCCCCAGCATTTT CASSIWDSYQPQHF TRBJ1-5 TRBD1 TRBV19 14 -
TGCGCCAGCCCACGGTGTCCGCCCCAGCATTTT CASPRCPPQHF TRBJ1-5 - TRBV23-1 11 -
TGTGCCAGCAGCTTAGATTCCGGGGGGGACACTGAAGCTTTCTTT CASSLDSGGDTEAFF TRBJ1-1 - TRBV11-1 15 -
TGTGCCAGCAGTGAAGGTGGGCCCCAGAGCTACGAGCAGTACTTC CASSEGGPQSYEQYF TRBJ2-7 - TRBV6-4 15 -
TGCAGTGCCCACTGGGGGGTTGAGCAGTACTTC CSAHWGVEQYF TRBJ2-7 - TRBV20-1 11 -
TGTGCCAGCAGCGGATCATCAGGGATCTCGGCAGAGACCCAGTACTTC CASSGSSGISAETQYF TRBJ2-5 - TRBV9 16 once
TGTGCCAGCAGCCAGGGGGGACTAGCGGGATTTGATACGCAGTATTTT CASSQGGLAGFDTQYF TRBJ2-3 TRBD2 TRBV4-2 16 -
TGTGCCAGCAGCCTTCCGGGGAACGGCCCGAAGAGGGGCACAGATACGCAGTATTTT CASSLPGNGPKRGTDTQYF TRBJ2-3 - TRBV7-6 19 -
TGCGCCAGCAGCCTTGGGATGAGGGTGGCAGCGAGCTCCTATAATTCACCCCTCCACTTT CASSLGMRVAASSYNSPLHF TRBJ1-6 - TRBV4-1 20 few
TGTGCCAGCAGCTCCGGGACTAGCGGGAGAGATCGGACCGGAGAGACCCAGTACTTC CASSSGTSGRDRTGETQYF TRBJ2-5 TRBD2 TRBV13 19 few
TGTGCCATCAACTTAGCGGGGCCCGGAGCCGGGGAGCTGTTTTTT CAINLAGPGAGELFF TRBJ2-2 TRBD2 TRBV10-3 15 -
TGTGCCAGCAGTTTAAGGGGAGGGACTGAAGCTTTCTTT CASSLRGGTEAFF TRBJ1-1 - TRBV27 13 -
TGCGCCAGCAGCTTTATTCCGGGGAGCACAGATACGCAGTATTTT CASSFIPGSTDTQYF TRBJ2-3 - TRBV5-1 15 -
TGTGCCAGCAGCACGGAGGGACAGTTTTACGCCGGGGAGCTGTTTTTT CASSTEGQFYAGELFF TRBJ2-2 - TRBV5-6 16 -
TGCAGCGTTGACGGACAGGAGTTCTTC CSVDGQEFF TRBJ2-1 TRBD1 TRBV29-1 9 -
TGTGCCAGCAGAGGTGGGGCCACTTCTTATAATTCACCCCTCCACTTT CASRGGATSYNSPLHF TRBJ1-6 - TRBV11-3 16 few
TGTGCCAGCAGCTCGAATTCTCTACTAGCGGGAGGGGGATTGGAGACCCAGTACTTC CASSSNSLLAGGGLETQYF TRBJ2-5 TRBD2 TRBV27 19 -
TGTGCCTGGGACCTAGCGTCGTCGTCGGATGAGCAGTTCTTC CAWDLASSSDEQFF TRBJ2-1 - TRBV30 14 once
TGTGCCATCAGTGGCGGGACAGGGCAGTCAACTAATGAAAAACTGTTTTTT CAISGGTGQSTNEKLFF TRBJ1-4 TRBD1 TRBV10-3 17 -
TGTGCCAGCAGCCCATCCCCCGGGACAGCTTACGAGCAGTACTTC CASSPSPGTAYEQYF TRBJ2-7 TRBD1 TRBV7-3 15 once
TGTGCCAGTAGGTCGACTAGCGGGGGGAAAGAGACCCAGTACTTC CASRSTSGGKETQYF TRBJ2-5 TRBD2 TRBV19 15 -
TGTGCCAGCAGCTTATTGGGAGACAATGAGCAGTTCTTC CASSLLGDNEQFF TRBJ2-1 - TRBV11-3 13 few
TGTGCCAGCATGATCGGGTTCGGGGAGACCCAGTACTTC CASMIGFGETQYF TRBJ2-5 - TRBV5-4 13 -
TGTGCCAGCAGCTTAGTGGGGAGCGGGACGCCAATCCACGAGCAGTACTTC CASSLVGSGTPIHEQYF TRBJ2-7 TRBD2 TRBV7-8 17 -
TGTGCCAGCAGTGAATTAACAGGCAATCAGCCCCAGCATTTT CASSELTGNQPQHF TRBJ1-5 - TRBV6-1 14 -
TGTGCCAGCAGTTACCGCCGGGAGACGCTCGAAAAACTGTTTTTT CASSYRRETLEKLFF TRBJ1-4 - TRBV6-5 15 once
TGTGCCAGCAGCATTCCGGACAGGGGTGGCAATCAGCCCCAGCATTTT CASSIPDRGGNQPQHF TRBJ1-5 TRBD1 TRBV28 16 once
TGTGCCAGCAGTTACCCCGGACAGGGGGTCGAGCAGTACTTC CASSYPGQGVEQYF TRBJ2-7 TRBD1 TRBV6-6 14 -
TGCGCCAGCAGCCGATTGACAGGGGCTACGTATGGCTACACCTTC CASSRLTGATYGYTF TRBJ1-2 TRBD1 TRBV4-3 15 -
TGTGCCAGCAGCTTGCAGCGGGGGGCCGGGGAGACCCAGTACTTC CASSLQRGAGETQYF TRBJ2-5 TRBD2 TRBV11-3 15 once
TGCGCCAGCAGCTTGGTGACAGGGTCTAATGAAAAACTGTTTTTT CASSLVTGSNEKLFF TRBJ1-4 TRBD1 TRBV5-1 15 -
TGTGCCAGTAGTATTGGGGGGGCCGCAGATACGCAGTATTTT CASSIGGAADTQYF TRBJ2-3 - TRBV19 14 -
TGTGCCAGCAGCAGGGGGAGAGGGGGCGCGGATGGCTACACCTTC CASSRGRGGADGYTF TRBJ1-2 TRBD1 TRBV11-2 15 -
TGTGCCAGCATTGACTTCTCCTACGAGCAGTACTTC CASIDFSYEQYF TRBJ2-7 - TRBV2 12 -
TGTGCCAGCAGCGCCAGACAGGGGGAATTAGGTGGCTACACCTTC CASSARQGELGGYTF TRBJ1-2 TRBD1 TRBV7-9 15 -
TGTGCCAGCAGCCCCTTGGACAGGGATACCGGGGAGCTGTTTTTT CASSPLDRDTGELFF TRBJ2-2 TRBD1 TRBV5-6 15 -